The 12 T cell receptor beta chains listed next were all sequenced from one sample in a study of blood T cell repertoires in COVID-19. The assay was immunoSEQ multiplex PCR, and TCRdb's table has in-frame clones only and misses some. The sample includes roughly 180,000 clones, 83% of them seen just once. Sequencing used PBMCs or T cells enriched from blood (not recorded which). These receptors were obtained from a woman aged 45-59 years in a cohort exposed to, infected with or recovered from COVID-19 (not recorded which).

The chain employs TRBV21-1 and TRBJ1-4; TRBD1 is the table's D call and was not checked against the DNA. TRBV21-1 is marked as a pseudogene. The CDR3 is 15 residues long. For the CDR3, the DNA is TGTGCCAGCAGCAAAAAATGGACAGGGGGAGAAAAACTGTTTTTT. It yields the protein CASSKKWTGGEKLFF.

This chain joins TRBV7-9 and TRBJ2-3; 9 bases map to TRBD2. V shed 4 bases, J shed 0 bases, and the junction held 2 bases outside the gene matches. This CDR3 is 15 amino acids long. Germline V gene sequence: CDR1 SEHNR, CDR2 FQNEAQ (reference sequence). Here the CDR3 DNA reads TGTGCCAGCAGCTCGGGACTAGCTAGCACAGATACGCAGTATTTT. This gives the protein CASSSGLASTDTQYF.

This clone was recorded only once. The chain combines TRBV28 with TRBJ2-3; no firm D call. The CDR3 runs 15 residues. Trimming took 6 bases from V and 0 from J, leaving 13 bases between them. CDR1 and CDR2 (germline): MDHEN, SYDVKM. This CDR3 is CASSPRGVSTDTQYF. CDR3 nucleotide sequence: TGTGCCAGCAGCCCGCGAGGAGTCAGCACAGATACGCAGTATTTT. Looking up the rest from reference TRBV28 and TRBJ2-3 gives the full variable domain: DVKVTQSSRYLVKRTGEKVFLECVQDMDHENMFWYRQDPGLGLRLIYFSYDVKMKEKGDIPEGYSVSREKKERFSLILESASTNQTSMYLCASSPRGVSTDTQYFGPGTRLTVL.

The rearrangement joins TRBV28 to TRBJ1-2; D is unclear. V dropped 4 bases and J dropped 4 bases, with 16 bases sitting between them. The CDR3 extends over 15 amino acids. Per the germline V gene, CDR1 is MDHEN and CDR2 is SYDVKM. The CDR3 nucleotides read TGTGCCAGCAGTTCCCCCAACCTAAGTAGCTATGGCTACACCTTC. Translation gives CASSSPNLSSYGYTF.

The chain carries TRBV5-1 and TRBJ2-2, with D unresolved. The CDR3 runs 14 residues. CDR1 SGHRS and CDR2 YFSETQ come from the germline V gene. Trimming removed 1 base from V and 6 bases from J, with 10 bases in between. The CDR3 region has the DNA TGCGCCAGCAGCTTGTCTGAGGTTTCCGGGGAGCTGTTTTTT. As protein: CASSLSEVSGELFF.

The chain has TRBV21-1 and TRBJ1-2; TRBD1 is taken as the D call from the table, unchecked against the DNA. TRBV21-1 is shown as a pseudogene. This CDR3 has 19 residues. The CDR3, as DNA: TGTGCCAGCAGCAAAGCATGCGTGAAGAGGGGGCGCGTAGGGTATGGCTACACCTTC. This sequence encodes CASSKACVKRGRVGYGYTF.

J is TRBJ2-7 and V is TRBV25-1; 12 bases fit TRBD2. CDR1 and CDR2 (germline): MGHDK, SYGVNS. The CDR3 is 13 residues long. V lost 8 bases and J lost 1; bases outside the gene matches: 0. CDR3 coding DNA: TGTGCCAGCCTAGCGGGAGGGTCCTACGAGCAGTACTTC. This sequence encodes CASLAGGSYEQYF.

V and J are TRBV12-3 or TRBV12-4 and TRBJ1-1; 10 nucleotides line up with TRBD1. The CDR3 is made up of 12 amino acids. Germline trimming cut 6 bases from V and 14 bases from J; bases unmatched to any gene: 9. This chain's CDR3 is CASRQPPGQGFF. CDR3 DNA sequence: TGTGCCAGCAGACAACCTCCGGGACAGGGGTTCTTT.

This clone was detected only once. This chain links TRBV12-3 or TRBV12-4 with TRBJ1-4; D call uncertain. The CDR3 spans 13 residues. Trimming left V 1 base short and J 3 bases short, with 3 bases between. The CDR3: CASSLGANEKLFF. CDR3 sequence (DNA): TGTGCCAGCAGTTTAGGAGCTAATGAAAAACTGTTTTTT.

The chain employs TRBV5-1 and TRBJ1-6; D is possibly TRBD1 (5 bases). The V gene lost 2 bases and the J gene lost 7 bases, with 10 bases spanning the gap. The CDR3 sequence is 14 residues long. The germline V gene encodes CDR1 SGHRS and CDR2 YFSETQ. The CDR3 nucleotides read TGCGCCAGCAGCTTTGGAGGGGAAAATTCACCCCTCCACTTT. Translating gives CASSFGGENSPLHF.

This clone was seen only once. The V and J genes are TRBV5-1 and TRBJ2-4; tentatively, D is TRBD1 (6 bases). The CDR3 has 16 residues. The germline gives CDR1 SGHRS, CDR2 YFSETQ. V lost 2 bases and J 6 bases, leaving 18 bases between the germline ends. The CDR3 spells CASSFWAGVVGNIQYF. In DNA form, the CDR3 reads TGCGCCAGCAGCTTTTGGGCAGGGGTTGTGGGAAACATTCAGTACTTC.

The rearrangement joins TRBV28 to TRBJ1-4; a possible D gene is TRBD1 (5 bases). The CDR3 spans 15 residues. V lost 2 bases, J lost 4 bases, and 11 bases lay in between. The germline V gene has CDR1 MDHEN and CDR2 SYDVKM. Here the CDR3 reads CASSLPQGVNEKLFF. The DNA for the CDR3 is TGTGCCAGCAGTTTACCCCAGGGTGTTAATGAAAAACTGTTTTTT. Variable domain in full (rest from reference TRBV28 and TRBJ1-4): DVKVTQSSRYLVKRTGEKVFLECVQDMDHENMFWYRQDPGLGLRLIYFSYDVKMKEKGDIPEGYSVSREKKERFSLILESASTNQTSMYLCASSLPQGVNEKLFFGSGTQLSVL.